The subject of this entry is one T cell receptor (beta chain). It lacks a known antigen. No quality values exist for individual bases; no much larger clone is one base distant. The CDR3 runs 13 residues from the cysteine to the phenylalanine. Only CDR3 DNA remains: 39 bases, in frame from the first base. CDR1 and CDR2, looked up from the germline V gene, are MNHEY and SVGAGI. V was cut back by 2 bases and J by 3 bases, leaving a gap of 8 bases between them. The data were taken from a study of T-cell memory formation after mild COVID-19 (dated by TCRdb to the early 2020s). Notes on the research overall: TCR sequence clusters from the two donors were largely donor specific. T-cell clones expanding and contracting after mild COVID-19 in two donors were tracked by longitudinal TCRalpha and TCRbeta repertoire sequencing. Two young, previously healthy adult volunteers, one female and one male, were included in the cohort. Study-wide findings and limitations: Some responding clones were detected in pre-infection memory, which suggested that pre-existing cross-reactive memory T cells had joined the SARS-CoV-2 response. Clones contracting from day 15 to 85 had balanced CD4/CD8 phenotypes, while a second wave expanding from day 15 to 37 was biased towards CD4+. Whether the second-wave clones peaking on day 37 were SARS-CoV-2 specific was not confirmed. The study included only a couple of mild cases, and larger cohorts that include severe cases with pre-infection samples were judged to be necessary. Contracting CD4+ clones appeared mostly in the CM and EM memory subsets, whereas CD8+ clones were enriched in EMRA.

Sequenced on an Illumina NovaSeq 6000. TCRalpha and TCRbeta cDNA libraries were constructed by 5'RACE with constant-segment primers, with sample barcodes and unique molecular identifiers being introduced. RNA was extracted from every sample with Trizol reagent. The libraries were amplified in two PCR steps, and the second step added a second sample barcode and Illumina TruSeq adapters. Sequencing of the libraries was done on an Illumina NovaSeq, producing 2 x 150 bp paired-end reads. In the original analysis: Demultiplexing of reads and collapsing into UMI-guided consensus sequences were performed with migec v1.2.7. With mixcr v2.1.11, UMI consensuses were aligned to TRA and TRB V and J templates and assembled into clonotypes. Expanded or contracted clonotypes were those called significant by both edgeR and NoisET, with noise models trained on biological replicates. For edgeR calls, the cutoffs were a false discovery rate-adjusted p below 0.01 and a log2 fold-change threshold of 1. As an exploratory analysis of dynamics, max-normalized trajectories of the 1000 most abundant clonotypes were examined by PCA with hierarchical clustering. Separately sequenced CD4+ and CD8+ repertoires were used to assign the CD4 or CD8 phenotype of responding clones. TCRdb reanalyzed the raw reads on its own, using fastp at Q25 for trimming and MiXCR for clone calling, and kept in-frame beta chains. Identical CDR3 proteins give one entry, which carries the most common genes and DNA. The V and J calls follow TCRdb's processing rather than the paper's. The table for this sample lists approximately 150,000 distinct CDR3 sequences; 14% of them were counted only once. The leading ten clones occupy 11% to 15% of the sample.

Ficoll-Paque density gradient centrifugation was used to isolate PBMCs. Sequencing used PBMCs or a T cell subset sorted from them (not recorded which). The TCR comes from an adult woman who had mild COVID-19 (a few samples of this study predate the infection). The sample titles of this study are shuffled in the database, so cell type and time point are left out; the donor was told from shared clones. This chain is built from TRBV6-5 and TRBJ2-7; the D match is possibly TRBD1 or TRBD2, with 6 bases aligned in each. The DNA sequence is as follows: TGTGCCAGCAGTTACGGGGGGCTCTACGAGCAGTACTTC. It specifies CASSYGGLYEQYF.